This T cell receptor (beta chain) was obtained from a study of shared clonotypes between healthy human individuals (dated by TCRdb to the early 2020s). Context from the whole study: Two women and three men aged 18 to 49 years were included in the cohort. For each donor, CD4 naive and CD4 memory were each run on three plates, CD8 naive on two plates, and CD8 memory on one plate. To estimate repertoire size and how much clonotypes are shared between individuals, the study performed deep sequencing of blood TCR repertoires from five healthy adults. To increase sequencing depth and limit assay-specific biases, different laboratories used diverse techniques to prepare libraries and sequence TCR repertoires. Between about 0.94 and 10 billion PBMCs per donor were obtained by leukapheresis. Points the paper makes about the study in general: Only blood was sampled, and tissue TCR repertoires likely differ from those in blood. Compared with non-shared clonotypes, clonotypes shared by all four sorted-subset donors had higher generation probabilities. Naive subsets generally had larger estimated clonotype richness than memory subsets. Because the study included a small number of donors, the genetic and exposure-history diversity represented was limited. Pairwise subsampling indicated that sequencing depth was expected to affect the degree of clonotype sharing among donors. Even with the large sequencing depth, rarefaction of the sorted-subset datasets indicated that sequencing was incomplete. Across a few donors, approximately 4.9% of naive CD4, roughly 3.4% of naive CD8, about 2.3% of memory CD4, and 0.3% to 0.45% of memory CD8 clonotypes were shared.

Note on this clone: Its antigen target is currently unknown. No much larger clone exists at a distance of one base, and base qualities are not known.

CD8 naive samples consisted of CD45RO-negative cells that were positively selected for CCR7, yielding a CD45RA+CCR7+ population without TemRA cells. Healthy HIV-negative adults with no recently reported acute infections or vaccinations were included as donors. Every donor was a Caucasian adult living in Nashville, Tennessee, USA. Blood was obtained by leukapheresis, after which PBMCs were separated by Ficoll-Histopaque density gradient centrifugation and cryopreserved in liquid nitrogen vapor phase. Analytical flow cytometry was used to check the purity and quantity of every magnetically sorted T cell population. Each sorted fraction had its genomic DNA isolated and then quantified by UV absorbance on a Nanodrop 2000c. V and J are truncated by 2 bases and 3 bases respectively, leaving an intervening sequence of 5 bases. Measured from the cysteine to the phenylalanine, the CDR3 is 13 residues long. The DNA shown is the 39-base CDR3, in frame from base 1. The CDR1 and CDR2 encoded by the germline V gene are ENHRY and SYGVKD.

Using the deep immunoSEQ assay, multiplex PCR amplified TCR CDR3 regions from genomic DNA. Extracted genomic DNA from each cell subset was distributed evenly across all wells of several immunoSEQ 96-well plates, and each plate was treated as a replicate. For sorted subsets, around 0.2 ug genomic DNA, equal to about 30,000 T cell genomes, was loaded into each replicate PCR. Purified libraries were quantified with a Qubit 3.0 fluorometer, sized on a Bioanalyzer 2100, and re-quantified with the KAPA Library Quantification kit. Every immunoSEQ 96-well plate was sequenced on a separate single-read 150-cycle Illumina NextSeq 550 flow cell. For the original study's pipeline: Because only junctional sequences without quality scores were contained in the immunoSEQ output, filtering matching that applied to full-length reads could not be performed. Sequences were annotated with PyIR, a Python wrapper for IgBLAST v1.9, and V/J genes and CDR3 were assigned using IMGT germline references. Reads were removed for weak V/J assignments (E-value above 1e-6), missing CDR3, stop codons, out-of-frame junctions, or ambiguous translated residues. V3J clonotypes were defined as sequences sharing the same inferred V gene, J gene, and CDR3 amino acid sequence. To compute the percentage overlap between repertoires, the number of shared unique clonotypes was divided by the size of the smaller repertoire. Repertoire richness was assessed with RTK rarefaction, the Chao1 estimator, and Recon v2.1 estimates of unobserved clonotypes. OLGA was used to compute generation probabilities for all TCRbeta clonotypes that the gDNA method yielded from a handful of donors. As stored in TCRdb, this immuneACCESS dataset retains in-frame rearrangements with V and J assigned. A fraction of the clones does not appear; measured against another copy, unresolved V genes explain less than half of the discrepancy, and the remainder lacks a known reason. V, J and clone size are those of that table, while D and trimming were read from the DNA. Here the sample has about 2.1 million clones; around 93% occur a single time. Approximately 1.6% of the sample is held by the ten biggest clonotypes.

This TCR came from a man younger than 30 in good health. Some clones in this sample may be carry-over from other donors' samples. The receptor chain draws on TRBV10-3 and TRBJ1-5; the D gene remains uncertain. Sequenced material: naive CD8+ T cells from PBMCs. The meaning of the sample's cell subset or site label: CD45RA+CCR7+. The CDR3 reads as follows: CAISEDPNQPQHF. The bases are TGTGCCATCAGTGAGGATCCCAATCAGCCCCAGCATTTT.